This T cell receptor (beta chain) appears in the sequencing data of a study of cytomegalovirus exposure and HLA in healthy donors. Study-level results: Most sequenced TCRs were rare (though some public TCRs occurred in many donors). Analysis was carried out at a later point, and it linked a missense DCLRE1C variant to TCR beta V- and J-gene trimming. Later work showed greater clonal expansion in HLA-associated TCR beta chains than in equally common others.

As to this clone: Antigen: not known.

Germline CDR1 reads MNHEY; CDR2 reads SMNVEV (reference sequence). This CDR3 contains 14 residues. The V end lost 5 bases, the J end lost 1 base, and 8 bases lay between the germline ends. In the PCR, 60 Vbeta and 13 Jbeta primers were used. As handled by the study authors: A follow-up analysis tallied tens of millions of unique TCR beta chains, some 11 million shared. TCRdb's table, derived via immunoSEQ multiplex PCR, lists solely in-frame clones and lacks some. That table supplies the V and J calls and clone size; D and trimming were determined from the DNA. The ten most abundant clones cover approximately 2% of a sample with about 160,000 clones.

Sequenced: PBMCs. The clonotype was recovered from a young man in good health and CMV-seronegative. This chain joins TRBV27 and TRBJ2-2, with a weak D call TRBD1 (5 bases). This chain's CDR3 is CASSVDRNTGELFF. The CDR3 DNA is TGTGCCAGCAGTGTCGACAGGAACACCGGGGAGCTGTTTTTT.